These 18 T cell receptor beta chains were sequenced from one sample in a study of CXCR4 blockade with PD-1 therapy in pancreatic cancer. Sequencing was performed with immunoSEQ multiplex PCR; in TCRdb, only in-frame clones are kept and a portion is missing. The sample includes some 5,800 clones, roughly 35% seen only once; the top ten take under 15%. Material: tumor tissue. Receptor source: a human donor with pancreatic ductal adenocarcinoma.

DNA of the CDR3: TGTGCCAGCAGTACGTACGGGGGTCCCGGGTGGTTCTTC. Translating gives CASSTYGGPGWFF. The rearrangement links TRBV28 to TRBJ2-1, with a tentative D call TRBD2 (6 bases). This CDR3 has 13 residues. Germline V lookup: CDR1 MDHEN, CDR2 SYDVKM. V lost 5 bases and J lost 15, with 20 bases in between. The full variable domain, its missing parts supplied by reference TRBV28 and TRBJ2-1, is DVKVTQSSRYLVKRTGEKVFLECVQDMDHENMFWYRQDPGLGLRLIYFSYDVKMKEKGDIPEGYSVSREKKERFSLILESASTNQTSMYLCASSTYGGPGWFFGPGTRLTVL.

This clone has ten or more counts. The chain uses TRBV1 and TRBJ2-7; the table's TRBD1 call for D was not verified on the DNA. TRBV1 is recorded as a pseudogene. This CDR3 has 14 residues. The CDR3 DNA reads as TGCGCCAGCAGCCAAAGACAGGGAGGCTACGAGCAGTACTTC. Its protein is CASSQRQGGYEQYF.

This clone was observed a few times. The chain joins TRBV18 to TRBJ1-4; no clear D. Trimming pared 2 bases from V and 0 bases from J, leaving 10 bases between. CDR3 length: 16 residues. Germline values: CDR1 KGHSH, CDR2 LQKENI. CDR3 nucleotides: TGTGCCAGCTCACCAGGACGGGATGCAACTAATGAAAAACTGTTTTTT. This encodes CASSPGRDATNEKLFF.

There are a few counts of this clone. The V gene is TRBV6-4, the J gene TRBJ1-4; D is uncertain. Trimming shortened V by 5 bases and J by 5 bases, and 3 bases separated the two germline ends. The CDR3 runs 11 residues. The germline CDR1 and CDR2 sequences are MRHNA and SNTAGT. The CDR3 loop is CASSSNEKLFF. Written as DNA, the CDR3 is TGTGCCAGCAGTTCCAATGAAAAACTGTTTTTT.

This clone was counted at least ten times. V and J are TRBV10-3 and TRBJ1-5; D gene unclear. This CDR3 spans 15 amino acids. Germline CDR1 and CDR2: ENHRY and SYGVKD. The ends were cut back, 2 bases at V and 5 bases at J, with 13 bases in the middle. CDR3 bases: TGTGCCATCAGTGAGCGCCCGACGGCTGATCAGCCCCAGCATTTT. Protein sequence: CAISERPTADQPQHF.

This clone was counted many times. V usage is TRBV7-6 and J usage is TRBJ2-7; D gene uncertain. The CDR3 is made up of 15 amino acids. Trimming removed 3 bases from V and 1 base from J, with 13 bases in between. Germline lookup yields CDR1 SGHVS and CDR2 FNYEAQ. The CDR3 protein is CASSLLERNSYEQYF. DNA of the CDR3: TGTGCCAGCAGCTTGCTGGAACGGAATTCCTACGAGCAGTACTTC.

This clone was seen just once. This rearrangement joins TRBV19 to TRBJ1-5; D is perhaps TRBD1 (5 bases). Germline CDR1 is LNHDA and CDR2 is SQIVND (reference sequence). The V gene lost 10 bases and the J gene lost 1 base, with 14 bases spanning the gap. The CDR3 consists of 14 residues. The CDR3 region is CATSSAGSNQPQHF. The CDR3 coding sequence is TGTGCCACCTCATCCGCAGGGAGCAATCAGCCCCAGCATTTT. Drawing the rest from reference TRBV19 and TRBJ1-5, the complete variable domain is DGGITQSPKYLFRKEGQNVTLSCEQNLNHDAMYWYRQDPGQGLRLIYYSQIVNDFQKGDIAEGYSVSREKKESFPLTVTSAQKNPTAFYLCATSSAGSNQPQHFGDGTRLSIL.

This clone has more than one count but fewer than ten. Here the CDR3 reads CASSLTGTGSTEAFF. The CDR3 region has the DNA TGTGCCAGCAGTTTGACCGGGACAGGGAGCACTGAAGCTTTCTTT. J is TRBJ1-1 and V is TRBV28; 9 bases are a match to TRBD1. CDR3 length: 15 residues. The V gene end was trimmed by 3 bases and the J gene end by 4 bases; junction bases not matched to a gene: 6. Germline V CDR1 and CDR2: MDHEN, SYDVKM.

This clone has more than one count but fewer than ten. This rearrangement joins TRBV6-8 to TRBJ2-7; D perhaps matches TRBD2 (6 bases). Germline values: CDR1 MNHGY, CDR2 SAAAGT. V was trimmed by 5 bases and J by 3 bases, leaving 11 bases between them. The CDR3 consists of 13 residues. The CDR3 DNA sequence: TGTGCCAGCAGTGGGGGACTCATCTACGAGCAGTACTTC. Translation: CASSGGLIYEQYF.

The gene calls are TRBV28 and TRBJ2-7; 8 bases agree with TRBD1. The CDR3 is 15 amino acids. Trimming removed 6 bases from V and 5 bases from J; junction bases left unmatched: 12. Germline V gene data show CDR1 as MDHEN and CDR2 as SYDVKM. Written as DNA, the CDR3 is TGTGCCAGCAGCTCTGAAGGGACAGGAGCCCACGAGCAGTACTTC. Translated, it gives CASSSEGTGAHEQYF.

The rearrangement links TRBV19 to TRBJ2-3; D gene unclear. Germline loops: CDR1 LNHDA, CDR2 SQIVND (reference sequence). This CDR3 has 13 amino acids. Trimming cost V 1 base and J 6 bases, with 8 bases left between them. CDR3 nucleotides: TGTGCCAGTAGTATAGGGTTAGACGATACGCAGTATTTT. As protein: CASSIGLDDTQYF.

By sample share, this clone is medium-sized. V is TRBV11-3 and J is TRBJ2-1; 9 bases agree with TRBD1. Germline CDR1 reads SGHNT; CDR2 reads YENEEA. The trim removed 4 bases at V and 6 bases at J, leaving 4 bases unmatched. The CDR3 is made up of 14 amino acids. CDR3: CASSSTTGGNEQFF. The CDR3 nucleotides are TGTGCCAGCAGCTCGACGACAGGGGGCAATGAGCAGTTCTTC.

The J gene is TRBJ1-5, the V gene TRBV19, with 8 bases lining up with TRBD1. The CDR3 totals 14 residues. J was trimmed by 2 bases and V by 8 bases; bases with no gene match: 5. Germline V lookup: CDR1 LNHDA, CDR2 SQIVND (reference sequence). CDR3 sequence (DNA): TGTGCCAGTGTTCCGGGACAGGGCAATCAGCCCCAGCATTTT. Translating it yields CASVPGQGNQPQHF.

This sequence joins TRBV18 and TRBJ2-3; 8 bases map to TRBD2. The CDR3 is 16 residues long. Germline V gene lookup returns CDR1 KGHSH and CDR2 LQKENI. J was trimmed by 1 base and V by 3 bases; bases with no gene match: 6. CDR3 DNA: TGTGCCAGCTCACCTCCCGGGACTAGGGGCACAGATACGCAGTATTTT. Translated, it gives CASSPPGTRGTDTQYF.

J is TRBJ2-7 and V is TRBV28; maybe TRBD1 (6 bases). Germline CDR1 is MDHEN and CDR2 is SYDVKM. V shed 6 bases and J shed 1 base, with 7 bases lying between them. This CDR3 contains 12 residues. The CDR3 DNA sequence: TGTGCCAGCAGAACAGGGTCCTACGAGCAGTACTTC. Translated: CASRTGSYEQYF.

This clone has a handful of counts. The V and J genes are TRBV11-3 and TRBJ2-3, with a weak D call TRBD1 (5 bases). Germline CDR1 is SGHNT and CDR2 is YENEEA. CDR3 length: 16 residues. The germline V and J ends were trimmed by 3 bases and 0 bases, with 13 bases remaining between them. The CDR3 reads CASSLTVVSSTDTQYF. The CDR3 region has the DNA TGTGCCAGCAGCTTGACAGTGGTTTCTAGCACAGATACGCAGTATTTT.

The rearrangement links TRBV5-1 to TRBJ2-6, with D hard to call. Germline CDR1 SGHRS, CDR2 YFSETQ. With 1 base removed from V and 3 bases from J, the gap between germline ends came to 5 bases. The CDR3 is 14 residues long. The CDR3 reads CASSLTNGANVLTF. The DNA of the CDR3 is TGCGCCAGCAGCTTGACGAATGGGGCCAACGTCCTGACTTTC.

Here the CDR3 DNA reads TGTGCCAGCTCACCAGGGACTATATCTAACACTGAAGCTTTCTTT. Translated: CASSPGTISNTEAFF. The chain is built from TRBV18 and TRBJ1-1; TRBD1 is a possible D gene (5 bases). The V end was cut by 2 bases, the J end by 2 bases, with 12 bases between. This CDR3 region has 15 residues. Germline CDR1 reads KGHSH; CDR2 reads LQKENI.